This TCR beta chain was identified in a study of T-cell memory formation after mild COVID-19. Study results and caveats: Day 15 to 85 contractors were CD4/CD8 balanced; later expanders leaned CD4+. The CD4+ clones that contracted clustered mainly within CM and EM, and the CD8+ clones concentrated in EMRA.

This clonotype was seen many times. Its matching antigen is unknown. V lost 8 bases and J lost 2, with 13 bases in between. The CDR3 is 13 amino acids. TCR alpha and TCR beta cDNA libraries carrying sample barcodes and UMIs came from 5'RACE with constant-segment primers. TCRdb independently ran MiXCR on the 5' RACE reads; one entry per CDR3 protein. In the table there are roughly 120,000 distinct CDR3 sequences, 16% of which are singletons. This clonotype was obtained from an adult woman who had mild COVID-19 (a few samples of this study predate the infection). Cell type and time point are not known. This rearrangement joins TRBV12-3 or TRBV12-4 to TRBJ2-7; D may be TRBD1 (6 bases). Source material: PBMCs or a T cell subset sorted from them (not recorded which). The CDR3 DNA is TGTGCCAGCGGTTCTTGGGGGCCCTACGAGCAGTACTTC. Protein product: CASGSWGPYEQYF.